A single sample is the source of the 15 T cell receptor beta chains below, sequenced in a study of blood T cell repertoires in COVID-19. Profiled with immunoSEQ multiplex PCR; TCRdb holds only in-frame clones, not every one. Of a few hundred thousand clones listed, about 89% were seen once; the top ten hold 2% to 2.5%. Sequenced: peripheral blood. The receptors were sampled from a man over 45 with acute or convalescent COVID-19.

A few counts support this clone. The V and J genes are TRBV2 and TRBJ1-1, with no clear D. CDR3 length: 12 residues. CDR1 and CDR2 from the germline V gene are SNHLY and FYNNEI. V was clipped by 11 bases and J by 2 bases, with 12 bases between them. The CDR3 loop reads CAGGPINTEAFF. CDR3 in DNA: TGTGCCGGCGGGCCCATTAACACTGAAGCTTTCTTT.

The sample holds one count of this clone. The CDR3 is CASSPGQSGELFF. CDR3 sequence (DNA): TGTGCCAGCAGCCCTGGACAGTCCGGGGAGCTGTTTTTT. The genes are TRBV9 and TRBJ2-2, with D perhaps TRBD1 (6 bases). This CDR3 spans 13 amino acids. In germline, CDR1 is SGDLS, CDR2 YYNGEE. V was trimmed by 4 bases and J by 6 bases, leaving 10 bases between them.

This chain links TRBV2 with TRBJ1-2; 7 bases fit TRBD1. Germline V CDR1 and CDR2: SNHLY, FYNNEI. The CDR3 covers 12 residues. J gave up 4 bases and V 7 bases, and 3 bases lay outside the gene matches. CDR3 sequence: CASTGGLYGYTF. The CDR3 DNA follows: TGTGCCAGCACAGGGGGGCTCTATGGCTACACCTTC.

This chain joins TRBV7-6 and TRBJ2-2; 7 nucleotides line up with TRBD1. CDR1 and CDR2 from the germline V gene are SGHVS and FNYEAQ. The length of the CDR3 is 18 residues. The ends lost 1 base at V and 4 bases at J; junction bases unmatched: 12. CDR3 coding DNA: TGTGCCAGCAGCTTAGAAATTGGGCAGGCAGGGGGCACCGGGGAGCTGTTTTTT. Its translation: CASSLEIGQAGGTGELFF.

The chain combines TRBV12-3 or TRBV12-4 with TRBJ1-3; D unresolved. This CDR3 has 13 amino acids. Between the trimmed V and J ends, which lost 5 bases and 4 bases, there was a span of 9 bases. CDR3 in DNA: TGTGCCAGCAGTCCCCCGGGGGGAAACACCATATATTTT. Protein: CASSPPGGNTIYF.

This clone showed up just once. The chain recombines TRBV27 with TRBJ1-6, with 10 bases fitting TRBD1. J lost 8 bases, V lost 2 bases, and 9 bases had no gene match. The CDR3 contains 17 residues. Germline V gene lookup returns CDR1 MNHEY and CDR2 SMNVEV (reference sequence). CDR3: CASSLKGTGALYSPLHF. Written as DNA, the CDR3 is TGTGCCAGCAGTTTAAAGGGGACAGGGGCGTTATATTCACCCCTCCACTTT.

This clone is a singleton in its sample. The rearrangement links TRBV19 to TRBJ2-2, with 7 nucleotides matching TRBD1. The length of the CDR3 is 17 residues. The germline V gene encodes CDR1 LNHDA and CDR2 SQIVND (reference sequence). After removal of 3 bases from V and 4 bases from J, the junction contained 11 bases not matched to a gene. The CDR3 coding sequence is TGTGCCAGTAGTATTACAGGGGCCACCATAGGCACCGGGGAGCTGTTTTTT. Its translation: CASSITGATIGTGELFF.

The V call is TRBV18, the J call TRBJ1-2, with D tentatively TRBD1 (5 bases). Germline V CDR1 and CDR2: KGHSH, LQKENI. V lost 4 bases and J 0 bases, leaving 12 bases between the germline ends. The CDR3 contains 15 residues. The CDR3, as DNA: TGTGCCAGCTCACTTGCCGACAGTTCTAACTATGGCTACACCTTC. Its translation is CASSLADSSNYGYTF.

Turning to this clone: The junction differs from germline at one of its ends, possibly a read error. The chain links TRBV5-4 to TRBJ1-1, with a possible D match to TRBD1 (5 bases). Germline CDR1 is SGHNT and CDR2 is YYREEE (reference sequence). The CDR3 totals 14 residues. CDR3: CAGSLPQGNTEAFF. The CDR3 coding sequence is TGTGCCGGCAGCTTGCCCCAGGGGAACACTGAAGCTTTCTTT.

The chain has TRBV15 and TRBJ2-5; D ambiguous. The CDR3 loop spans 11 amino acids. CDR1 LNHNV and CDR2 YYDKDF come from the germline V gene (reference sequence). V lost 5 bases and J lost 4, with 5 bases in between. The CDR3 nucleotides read TGTGCCACCAGCGAGGTAGAGACCCAGTACTTC. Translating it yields CATSEVETQYF.

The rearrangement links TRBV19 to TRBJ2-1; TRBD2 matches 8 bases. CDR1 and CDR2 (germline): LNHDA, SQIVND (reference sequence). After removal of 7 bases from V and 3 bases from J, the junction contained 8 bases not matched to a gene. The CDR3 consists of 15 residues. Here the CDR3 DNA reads TGTGCCAGTATGGATAAGCGGGGGCGCTACAATGAGCAGTTCTTC. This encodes CASMDKRGRYNEQFF.

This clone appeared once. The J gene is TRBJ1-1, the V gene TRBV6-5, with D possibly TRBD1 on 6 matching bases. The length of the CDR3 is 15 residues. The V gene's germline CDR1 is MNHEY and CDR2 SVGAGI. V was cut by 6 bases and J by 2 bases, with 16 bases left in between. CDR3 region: CASRTTGNINTEAFF. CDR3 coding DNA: TGTGCCAGCAGGACAACAGGGAATATCAACACTGAAGCTTTCTTT.

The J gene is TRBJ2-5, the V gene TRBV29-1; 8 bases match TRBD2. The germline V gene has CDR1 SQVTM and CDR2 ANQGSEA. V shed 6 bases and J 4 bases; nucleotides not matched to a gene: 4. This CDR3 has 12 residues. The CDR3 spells CSVDGGAETQYF. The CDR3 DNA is TGCAGCGTAGACGGGGGGGCAGAGACCCAGTACTTC.

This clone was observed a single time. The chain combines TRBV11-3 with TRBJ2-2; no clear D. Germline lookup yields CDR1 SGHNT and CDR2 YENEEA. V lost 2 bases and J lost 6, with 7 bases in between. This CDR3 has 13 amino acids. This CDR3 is CASSLNPAGELFF. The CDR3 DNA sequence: TGTGCCAGCAGCTTAAATCCCGCCGGGGAGCTGTTTTTT.

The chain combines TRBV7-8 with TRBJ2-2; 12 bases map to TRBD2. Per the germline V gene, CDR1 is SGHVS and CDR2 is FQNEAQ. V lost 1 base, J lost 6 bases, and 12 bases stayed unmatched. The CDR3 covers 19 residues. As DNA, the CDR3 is TGTGCCAGCAGCTTAGTTCTAGCGGGGGGGCTGTCACGGTCCGGGGAGCTGTTTTTT. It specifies CASSLVLAGGLSRSGELFF.